These T cell receptor beta chains were read from a single sample in a study of T cells in localized non-small cell lung cancer. Clones were read by immunoSEQ multiplex PCR, and TCRdb kept only the in-frame ones, dropping some. The table lists roughly 30,000 clones, roughly 90% of them singletons. Here the sequenced sample was peripheral blood, taken before any cancer treatment. All receptors derive from a woman aged 35 to 70 with stage I lung adenocarcinoma. CDR3s include the opening cysteine and the closing phenylalanine or tryptophan. D genes are given only for firm matches. The size entry is marked missing in some rows and otherwise reads once, few, many or a size class.

j_call clone_size d_call v_call cdr3_nt cdr3_aa
TRBJ1-5 . . TRBV15 TGTGCCACCAGCAGAGGAGGGGGTAATCAGCCCCAGCATTTT CATSRGGGNQPQHF
TRBJ1-4 . . TRBV6-5 TGTGCCAGCAGCCGGGGAAAACTGTTTTTT CASSRGKLFF
TRBJ1-2 . TRBD1 TRBV5-1 TGCGCCAGCAGCGCGGGGTGGGAAGGAGGGGGAACCGGGACAGTCTATGGCTACACCTTC CASSAGWEGGGTGTVYGYTF
TRBJ2-3 . . TRBV11-3 TGTGCCAGCAGCACTAGGGGGAGGTCTAGCACAGATACGCAGTATTTT CASSTRGRSSTDTQYF
TRBJ1-4 . . TRBV6-6 TGTGCCAGCAGGGACGCAACTAATGAAAAACTGTTTTTT CASRDATNEKLFF
TRBJ2-5 . TRBD2 TRBV28 TGTGCCAGCAGGGTCAGCGGGAAACTGGGAGAGACCCAGTACTTC CASRVSGKLGETQYF
TRBJ2-1 once . TRBV7-7 TGTGCCAGCAGCTTGGCGCCGCGGAATGAGCAGTTCTTC CASSLAPRNEQFF
TRBJ2-3 . . TRBV29-1 TGCAGCGTTGAGAGGGGGGAGGGAGATACGCAGTATTTT CSVERGEGDTQYF
TRBJ1-2 few TRBD1 TRBV27 TGTGCCAGCAGTCGACAGGGGGGGTACTATGGCTACACCTTC CASSRQGGYYGYTF
TRBJ2-7 . TRBD2 TRBV29-1 TGCAGCGTTGGCGGGGGGGCAGGCTACGAGCAGTACTTC CSVGGGAGYEQYF